These 11 T cell receptor beta chains were all obtained from the same sample, sequenced in a study of technical replicates of blood from four donors. The method was immunoSEQ multiplex PCR; TCRdb's version includes in-frame clones alone and lacks a portion of them. The repertoire holds about 72,000 clones, with roughly 90% as singletons. The sample was T cells isolated from PBMCs. Receptor source: a human donor in good health.

The chain joins TRBV6-1 to TRBJ2-1, with 10 bases that match TRBD2. Germline CDR1 MNHNS, CDR2 SASEGT. V trimming: 5 bases; J trimming: 9 bases; junction bases outside the gene matches: 7. The CDR3 loop spans 14 amino acids. In nucleotides, the CDR3 is TGTGCCAGCAGTTCAGCGGGAGGGCCTCTTGAGCAGTTCTTC. It codes for CASSSAGGPLEQFF.

The chain is built from TRBV14 and TRBJ1-1, with D unclear. Germline V gives CDR1 SGHDN, CDR2 FVKESK. The germline V and J ends were trimmed by 4 bases and 8 bases, with 11 bases remaining between them. The length of the CDR3 is 12 residues. CDR3 DNA: TGTGCCAGCAGCCGTAGTGGGCTGGAAGCTTTCTTT. This sequence encodes CASSRSGLEAFF.

The V gene is TRBV6-1, the J gene TRBJ2-1; 9 bases match TRBD2. The CDR3 runs to 15 residues. The trim removed 11 bases at V and 8 bases at J, leaving 16 bases unmatched. CDR1 and CDR2 from the germline V gene are MNHNS and SASEGT. This CDR3 reads CAVSEAGGLLDEQFF. CDR3 nucleotide sequence: TGTGCCGTTTCCGAGGCGGGAGGGCTACTCGATGAGCAGTTCTTC.

The table lists this clone with a count of one. V and J are TRBV28 and TRBJ2-1, with TRBD1 matching over 9 bases. J was trimmed by 0 bases and V by 2 bases; bases with no gene match: 14. Germline CDR1 is MDHEN and CDR2 is SYDVKM. The CDR3 is made up of 20 amino acids. The CDR3 spells CASSLVIGTGNLSSYNEQFF. DNA for the CDR3: TGTGCCAGCAGTTTAGTAATAGGGACAGGGAATTTGAGCTCCTACAATGAGCAGTTCTTC. The entire variable domain, with the rest obtained from reference TRBV28 and TRBJ2-1, is as follows: DVKVTQSSRYLVKRTGEKVFLECVQDMDHENMFWYRQDPGLGLRLIYFSYDVKMKEKGDIPEGYSVSREKKERFSLILESASTNQTSMYLCASSLVIGTGNLSSYNEQFFGPGTRLTVL.

The chain has TRBV18 and TRBJ1-4, with D possibly being TRBD1 (5 bases). The V gene lost 6 bases and the J gene lost 3 bases, with 11 bases spanning the gap. CDR3 length equals 14 residues. Germline lookup yields CDR1 KGHSH and CDR2 LQKENI. CDR3 protein: CASSEQGSNEKLFF. The CDR3 DNA reads as TGTGCCAGCTCTGAGCAGGGCTCTAATGAAAAACTGTTTTTT.

The gene calls are TRBV15 and TRBJ1-2; possible D gene TRBD1, 6 bases. Trimming stripped 6 bases from V and 9 bases from J, with 14 bases between. CDR3 length: 12 residues. CDR1 LNHNV and CDR2 YYDKDF come from the germline V gene (reference sequence). For the CDR3, the DNA is TGTGCCACCAGTGGGACAACTCTTCGCTACACCTTC. The encoded protein is CATSGTTLRYTF.

This chain uses TRBV5-4 with TRBJ2-7; 9 positions match TRBD2. There are 14 residues in the CDR3. Germline lookup yields CDR1 SGHNT and CDR2 YYREEE (reference sequence). After removal of 3 bases from V and 6 bases from J, the junction contained 7 bases not matched to a gene. CDR3 loop: CASSSPGLATEQYF. The CDR3 DNA reads as TGTGCCAGCAGCTCACCGGGACTAGCAACCGAGCAGTACTTC.

The chain uses TRBV7-2 and TRBJ1-1; the D is unclear. The CDR3 is 13 amino acids. Germline lookup yields CDR1 SGHTA and CDR2 FQGNSA. Trimming cost V 2 bases and J 6 bases, with 10 bases left between them. CDR3 bases: TGTGCCAGCAGCTTATCTTGGCCAGCTGAAGCTTTCTTT. Protein: CASSLSWPAEAFF.

The V call is TRBV27, the J call TRBJ2-3; TRBD2 matches at 13 bases. The germline V gene encodes CDR1 MNHEY and CDR2 SMNVEV (reference sequence). The CDR3 extends over 17 amino acids. Trimming removed 8 bases from V and 1 base from J; junction bases left unmatched: 9. The CDR3 reads CASYTSGRAMGTDTQYF. The CDR3 nucleotides read TGTGCCAGCTATACTAGCGGGAGGGCCATGGGCACAGATACGCAGTATTTT.

This clone appeared once. The rearrangement uses TRBV9 and TRBJ2-7; 7 bases agree with TRBD1. CDR1 and CDR2 from the germline V gene are SGDLS and YYNGEE. V dropped 2 bases and J dropped 3; count of bases not matched to a gene: 2. The CDR3 sequence is 13 residues long. CDR3 sequence: CASSVGDSYEQYF. CDR3 in DNA: TGTGCCAGCAGCGTGGGGGACAGCTACGAGCAGTACTTC.

The V and J genes are TRBV4-2 and TRBJ1-1; 7 bases are a match to TRBD1. The germline V gene has CDR1 LGHNA and CDR2 YNFKEQ. V shed 1 base, J shed 4 bases, and the junction held 9 bases outside the gene matches. This CDR3 region has 16 residues. The CDR3 reads CASSQGLDRAVTEAFF. The CDR3 DNA sequence: TGTGCCAGCAGCCAAGGCCTCGACAGGGCAGTCACTGAAGCTTTCTTT.